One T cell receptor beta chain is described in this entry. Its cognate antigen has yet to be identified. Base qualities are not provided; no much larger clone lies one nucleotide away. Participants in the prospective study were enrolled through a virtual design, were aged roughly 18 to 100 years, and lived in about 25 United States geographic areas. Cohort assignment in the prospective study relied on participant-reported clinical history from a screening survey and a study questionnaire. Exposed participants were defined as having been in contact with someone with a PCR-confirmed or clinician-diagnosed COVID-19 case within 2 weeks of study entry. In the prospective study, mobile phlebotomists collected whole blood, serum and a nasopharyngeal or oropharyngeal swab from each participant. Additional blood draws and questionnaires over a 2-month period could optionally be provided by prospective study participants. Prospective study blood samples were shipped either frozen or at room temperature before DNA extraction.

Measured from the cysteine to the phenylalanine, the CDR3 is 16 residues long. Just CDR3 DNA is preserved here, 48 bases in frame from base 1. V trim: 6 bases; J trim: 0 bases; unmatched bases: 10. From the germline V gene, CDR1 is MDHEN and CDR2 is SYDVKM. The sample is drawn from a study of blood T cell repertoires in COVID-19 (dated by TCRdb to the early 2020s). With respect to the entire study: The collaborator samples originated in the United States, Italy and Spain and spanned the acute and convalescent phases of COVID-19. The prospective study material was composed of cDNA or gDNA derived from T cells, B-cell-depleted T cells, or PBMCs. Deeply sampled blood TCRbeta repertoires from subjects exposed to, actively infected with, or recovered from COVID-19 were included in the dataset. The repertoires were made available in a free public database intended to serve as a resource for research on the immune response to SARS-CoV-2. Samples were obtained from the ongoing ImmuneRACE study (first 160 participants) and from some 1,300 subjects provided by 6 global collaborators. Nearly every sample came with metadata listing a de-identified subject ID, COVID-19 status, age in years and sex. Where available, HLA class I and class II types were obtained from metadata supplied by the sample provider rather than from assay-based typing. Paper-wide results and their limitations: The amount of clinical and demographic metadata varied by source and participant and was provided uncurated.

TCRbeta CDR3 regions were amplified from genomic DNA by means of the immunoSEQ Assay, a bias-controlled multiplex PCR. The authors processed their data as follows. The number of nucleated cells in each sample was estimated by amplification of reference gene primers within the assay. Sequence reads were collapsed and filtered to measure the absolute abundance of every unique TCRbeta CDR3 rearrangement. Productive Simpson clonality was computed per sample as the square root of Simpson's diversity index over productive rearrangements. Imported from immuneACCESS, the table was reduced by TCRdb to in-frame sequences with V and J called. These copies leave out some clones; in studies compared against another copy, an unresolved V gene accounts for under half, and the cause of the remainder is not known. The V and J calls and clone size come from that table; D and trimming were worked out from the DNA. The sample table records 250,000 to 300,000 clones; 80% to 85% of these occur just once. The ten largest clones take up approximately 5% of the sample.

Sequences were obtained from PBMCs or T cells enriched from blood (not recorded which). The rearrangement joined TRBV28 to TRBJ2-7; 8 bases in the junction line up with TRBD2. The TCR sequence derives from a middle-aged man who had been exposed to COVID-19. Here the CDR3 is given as CASRLTGTSGSYEQYF. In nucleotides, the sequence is TGTGCCAGCAGACTTACCGGGACTAGTGGCTCCTACGAGCAGTACTTC.